The 24 T cell receptor beta chains in this list originate from one sample, sequenced in a study of cytomegalovirus exposure and HLA in healthy donors. Primers: 60 Vbeta forward and 13 Jbeta reverse. Only in-frame clones appear in the TCRdb table, and some are missing; sequencing was by immunoSEQ multiplex PCR. The repertoire holds about 190,000 clones, with around 75% as singletons. Sequenced input: PBMCs. The origin of the receptors is a woman aged 30 to 39 in good health and CMV-seropositive.

This clone came up once. The genes are TRBV19 and TRBJ2-1; 8 bases line up with TRBD1. Losses at the gene ends were 11 bases for V and 7 bases for J; bases not matched to a gene: 13. Germline V gene data show CDR1 as LNHDA and CDR2 as SQIVND (reference sequence). The CDR3 contains 14 residues. CDR3 amino acids: CASKSGGLGNEQFF. DNA for the CDR3: TGTGCCTCCAAGTCAGGGGGCCTGGGGAATGAGCAGTTCTTC.

This CDR3 reads CASTLISGANVLTF. CDR3 coding DNA: TGTGCCAGCACCCTTATCTCTGGGGCCAACGTCCTGACTTTC. The V and J genes are TRBV11-2 and TRBJ2-6; D uncertain. The germline V and J ends were trimmed by 7 bases and 0 bases, with 7 bases remaining between them. Germline lookup yields CDR1 SGHAT and CDR2 FQNNGV. The CDR3 has 14 residues.

This clone occurred a few times. This chain's CDR3 is CASSLAGGTNEKLFF. The CDR3, as DNA: TGTGCCAGCAGCTTAGCCGGGGGGACTAATGAAAAACTGTTTTTT. V and J are TRBV7-2 and TRBJ1-4, with D possibly matching TRBD1 (5 bases). Germline CDR1 SGHTA, CDR2 FQGNSA. The CDR3 is 15 amino acids. V gave up 0 bases and J gave up 2 bases, with 7 bases separating them.

The chain uses TRBV28 and TRBJ2-6; 11 bases align to TRBD1. This CDR3 has 17 amino acids. Per the germline V gene, CDR1 is MDHEN and CDR2 is SYDVKM. The V segment lost 4 bases and the J segment 0 bases; nucleotides outside the gene matches: 2. DNA for the CDR3: TGTGCCAGCAGTTCGGGGACAGGGGGCTCTGGGGCCAACGTCCTGACTTTC. It encodes CASSSGTGGSGANVLTF.

The chain has TRBV28 and TRBJ2-1; D possibly corresponds to TRBD2 (6 bases). CDR3 size: 16 residues. The germline V gene encodes CDR1 MDHEN and CDR2 SYDVKM. Trimming pared 5 bases from V and 4 bases from J, leaving 18 bases between. CDR3 protein: CASSALGLATYNEQFF. The CDR3 bases are TGTGCCAGCAGTGCCTTGGGGCTAGCGACTTACAATGAGCAGTTCTTC.

The chain is built from TRBV9 and TRBJ2-1, with 7 nucleotides matching TRBD2. The CDR3 length is 16 residues. The V segment lost 4 bases and the J segment 7 bases; nucleotides outside the gene matches: 14. Germline assignment: CDR1 SGDLS and CDR2 YYNGEE. The CDR3 sequence: CASSIIAGGKGNEQFF. The DNA of the CDR3 is TGTGCCAGCAGCATAATAGCGGGTGGGAAGGGGAATGAGCAGTTCTTC.

This clone has a single count. The rearrangement uses TRBV28 and TRBJ1-1, with D possibly matching TRBD1 (6 bases). The V gene's germline CDR1 is MDHEN and CDR2 SYDVKM. V dropped 5 bases and J dropped 3 bases, with 16 bases sitting between them. This CDR3 spans 15 amino acids. The DNA of the CDR3 is TGTGCCAGCAGTCCGCTACAGGGTCGGTACACTGAAGCTTTCTTT. Translation: CASSPLQGRYTEAFF.

J is TRBJ2-7 and V is TRBV6-5; 12 nucleotides agree with TRBD2. The CDR3 totals 14 residues. CDR1 is MNHEY, CDR2 SVGAGI, per germline. The V gene end was trimmed by 6 bases and the J gene end by 4 bases; junction bases not matched to a gene: 4. CDR3 loop: CASRRLAGDYEQYF. In DNA form, the CDR3 reads TGTGCCAGCAGGCGACTAGCGGGAGATTACGAGCAGTACTTC.

The chain combines TRBV27 with TRBJ2-7, with D unclear. The CDR3 is made up of 12 amino acids. Between the trimmed V and J ends, which lost 5 bases and 6 bases, there was a span of 11 bases. Germline values: CDR1 MNHEY, CDR2 SMNVEV (reference sequence). In DNA, the CDR3 is TGTGCCAGCAGTAACTCCTTCTCCGAGCAGTACTTC. It specifies CASSNSFSEQYF.

V and J are TRBV7-9 and TRBJ1-4; D perhaps matches TRBD1 (5 bases). CDR1 is SEHNR and CDR2 is FQNEAQ in the germline V gene (reference sequence). There are 17 residues in the CDR3. The V end was cut by 5 bases, the J end by 10 bases, with 26 bases between. The CDR3 nucleotides are TGTGCCAGCAGCCCACCCTTCAGGGCGGTTTCTCCAGGAAAACTGTTTTTT. It is translated as CASSPPFRAVSPGKLFF. Complete variable domain (other parts from reference TRBV7-9 and TRBJ1-4): DTGVSQNPRHKITKRGQNVTFRCDPISEHNRLYWYRQTLGQGPEFLTYFQNEAQLEKSRLLSDRFSAERPKGSFSTLEIQRTEQGDSAMYLCASSPPFRAVSPGKLFFGSGTQLSVL.

The J gene is TRBJ1-2, the V gene TRBV28; 8 nucleotides align to TRBD1. Germline CDR1 and CDR2: MDHEN and SYDVKM. The CDR3 contains 14 residues. Germline trimming cut 8 bases from V and 7 bases from J; bases unmatched to any gene: 12. For the CDR3, the DNA is TGTGCCAGCTCCCCGAGACAGGGGTTTCCTGGCTACACCTTC. Amino acids: CASSPRQGFPGYTF.

CDR3 region: CASRGDRVNTEAFF. The CDR3 DNA sequence: TGTGCCAGCAGGGGAGACAGGGTAAACACTGAAGCTTTCTTT. The chain employs TRBV7-2 and TRBJ1-1; 7 bases align to TRBD1. Germline CDR1 SGHTA, CDR2 FQGNSA. This CDR3 is built from 14 residues. The junction had 6 bases not matched to a gene; V was cut back by 6 bases and J by 2 bases. The whole variable domain, remainder taken from reference TRBV7-2 and TRBJ1-1, is GAGVSQSPSNKVTEKGKDVELRCDPISGHTALYWYRQSLGQGLEFLIYFQGNSAPDKSGLPSDRFSAERTGGSVSTLTIQRTQQEDSAVYLCASRGDRVNTEAFFGQGTRLTVV.

V and J are TRBV6-5 and TRBJ2-3, with 7 bases matching TRBD2. The length of the CDR3 is 15 residues. Germline V gene lookup returns CDR1 MNHEY and CDR2 SVGAGI. With V trimmed by 5 bases and J by 0 bases, 5 bases remained unmatched. CDR3 sequence (DNA): TGTGCCAGCAGTCTTCTAGCGGTTAGCACAGATACGCAGTATTTT. Protein product: CASSLLAVSTDTQYF.

This sequence joins TRBV11-1 and TRBJ1-5; 7 bases are a match to TRBD1. V shed 2 bases, J shed 4 bases, and the junction held 17 bases outside the gene matches. CDR1 and CDR2 from the germline V gene are SGHAT and FQDESV (reference sequence). The CDR3 extends over 19 amino acids. The CDR3 region has the DNA TGTGCCAGCAGCTTAATAAAAACCACCCCGCGACAGGGAAATCAGCCCCAGCATTTT. It specifies CASSLIKTTPRQGNQPQHF.

This chain uses TRBV10-3 with TRBJ2-1, with 11 bases fitting TRBD2. This CDR3 spans 16 amino acids. Germline lookup yields CDR1 ENHRY and CDR2 SYGVKD. After removal of 8 bases from V and 4 bases from J, the junction contained 10 bases not matched to a gene. The CDR3 loop reads CAIQSRLAGRYNEQFF. CDR3 nucleotides: TGTGCCATCCAGTCCCGACTAGCGGGGAGGTACAATGAGCAGTTCTTC.

The chain combines TRBV11-2 with TRBJ2-2; D possibly corresponds to TRBD2 (6 bases). This CDR3 has 19 residues. Trimming removed 0 bases at V and 7 bases at J, with 24 bases between. Germline V lookup: CDR1 SGHAT, CDR2 FQNNGV. As DNA, the CDR3 is TGTGCCAGCAGCTTAGATGCCCAGCGGGCACGTCGGGAGATCGGGGAGCTGTTTTTT. Translation: CASSLDAQRARREIGELFF.

V usage is TRBV28 and J usage is TRBJ1-4; D is possibly TRBD1 (6 bases). Germline CDR1 and CDR2: MDHEN and SYDVKM. V lost 11 bases and J 4 bases, leaving 17 bases between the germline ends. The CDR3 consists of 14 residues. In DNA, the CDR3 is TGTGCCTCCCTCAGGACAGACTTTAATGAAAAACTGTTTTTT. It encodes CASLRTDFNEKLFF.

The V gene is TRBV11-2, the J gene TRBJ2-2; D is uncertain. Germline CDR1 and CDR2: SGHAT and FQNNGV. The CDR3 has 14 residues. Trimming cost V 3 bases and J 1 base, with 6 bases left between them. DNA of the CDR3: TGTGCCAGCAGCTTTAGAATGAACACCGGGGAGCTGTTTTTT. It specifies CASSFRMNTGELFF.

The chain recombines TRBV9 with TRBJ2-7; 7 bases map to TRBD2. V lost 3 bases, J lost 7 bases, and 10 bases stayed unmatched. CDR3 length: 14 amino acids. Germline assignment: CDR1 SGDLS and CDR2 YYNGEE. CDR3 sequence (DNA): TGTGCCAGCAGCGGGGCCGGGACTACGGGGGAGCAGTACTTC. As protein: CASSGAGTTGEQYF.

CDR3 in DNA: TGCGCCAGCAGCCAAGTACAGATGAACACTGAAGCTTTCTTT. It is translated as CASSQVQMNTEAFF. The chain joins TRBV4-1 to TRBJ1-1; D gene ambiguous. CDR3 length: 14 amino acids. Trimming left V 1 base short and J 0 bases short, with 6 bases between. Germline V gives CDR1 MGHRA, CDR2 YSYEKL.

V and J are TRBV28 and TRBJ2-7; D may be TRBD2 (5 bases). The CDR3 has 13 amino acids. V shed 2 bases and J shed 2 bases, with 7 bases lying between them. The germline CDR1 and CDR2 sequences are MDHEN and SYDVKM. The CDR3 region has the DNA TGTGCCAGCAGTTTAGGACTTACCTACGAGCAGTACTTC. This gives the protein CASSLGLTYEQYF.

The CDR3 loop reads CASSQRTGAISGYNEQFF. The CDR3 region has the DNA TGTGCCAGCAGCCAACGGACAGGGGCCATATCAGGCTACAATGAGCAGTTCTTC. This chain links TRBV4-2 with TRBJ2-1; TRBD1 matches at 9 bases. The junction had 11 bases not matched to a gene; V was cut back by 2 bases and J by 3 bases. CDR1 LGHNA and CDR2 YNFKEQ come from the germline V gene. The CDR3 has 18 amino acids.

A few counts support this clone. This chain uses TRBV5-6 with TRBJ1-6, with a weak D call TRBD1 (6 bases). V shed 3 bases and J shed 6 bases, with 7 bases lying between them. Germline V CDR1 and CDR2: SGHDT, YYEEEE. The CDR3 runs 13 residues. The CDR3 spells CASSWGPNSPLHF. In DNA, the CDR3 is TGTGCCAGCAGCTGGGGGCCTAATTCACCCCTCCACTTT.

The DNA of the CDR3 is TGCGCCACCCTAAGACAGGCATCAAACATTCAGTACTTC. Translated, it gives CATLRQASNIQYF. The rearrangement joins TRBV10-1 to TRBJ2-4, with a tentative D call TRBD1 (6 bases). This CDR3 has 13 amino acids. Germline V gene sequence: CDR1 WNHNN, CDR2 SYGVQD (reference sequence). Trimming stripped 10 bases from V and 6 bases from J, with 16 bases between.